Sequencing of this T cell receptor (beta chain) was carried out in a study of cytomegalovirus exposure and HLA in healthy donors. Whole-study findings and limits: Exclusion applied to some V segments, including TRBV6-2 and TRBV6-3, as they were indistinguishable.

Germline CDR1 SQVTM, CDR2 ANQGSEA. The CDR3 runs to 13 residues. V trimming: 7 bases; J trimming: 5 bases; junction bases outside the gene matches: 9. 13 Jbeta primers and 60 Vbeta primers were used for the PCR. Sequencing used immunoSEQ multiplex PCR; TCRdb keeps in-frame clones, though not all of them. The sample has around 190,000 clones; 65% to 85% are singletons. In the case of this clone: What it recognizes is unknown.

The J gene is TRBJ1-1, the V gene TRBV29-1, with 8 positions matching TRBD1. Input material: PBMCs. This clonotype originated in a woman aged 18-29 years in good health and CMV-seronegative. CDR3 region: CSAMTGDGTEAFF. DNA of the CDR3: TGCAGCGCTATGACAGGGGACGGGACTGAAGCTTTCTTT.